The rows below give T cell receptor beta chains drawn from one sample of a study of T cell responses to AZD1222 COVID-19 vaccine. Assay used: immunoSEQ multiplex PCR; TCRdb lists only in-frame clones, some missing. The table includes 100,000 or so clones, 89% detected once. Sequencing used peripheral blood, obtained 28 days after the second AZD1222 dose. All receptors derive from an adult who received the AZD1222 COVID-19 vaccine. The conserved cysteine and the conserved F or W are not part of the CDR3 here.

V | CDR3
TRBV5-1 | ASSFRGSQEAGELF
TRBV27 | ASSLQGNEQF
TRBV20-1 | SASGTSGGGPYNEQF
TRBV19 | ASSIISGGYNEQF
TRBV7-9 | ASSDHRGSDSPLH
TRBV13 | ASSFRRGVVNTEAF
TRBV5-1 | ASSLETVRTEAF
TRBV10-3 | AIASGQGGADTQY
TRBV9 | ASSPSSSVQGYEQY
TRBV6-4 | ASRTLAFATNEKLF
TRBV29-1 | SVEGTPSSTDTQY
TRBV27 | ASSPLGQKWDYGYT
TRBV6-5 | ASSYTEGGPLH
TRBV27 | ASSLDRGGQPQH
TRBV5-1 | ASSFGYSGNTIY
TRBV10-2 | ASSEVSQSYGYT
TRBV6-1 | ASSELGQANEKLF
TRBV5-1 | ASKQITGTLTYEQY
TRBV7-2 | ASSPAGGSSPLH
TRBV5-6 | ASSGQGAWEKLF
TRBV6-6 | ASIDPGLRGEAF
TRBV7-9 | ATLAGGPNEQF
TRBV9 | ASSVDGAGLNEKLF
TRBV30 | AWRPRGASYEQY
TRBV5-1 | ASSGRVRGRDEKLF
TRBV7-9 | ASSLAPEFTLH
TRBV6-5 | ASSYRQGGSGYT
TRBV6-5 | ASSPGVYNSPLH
TRBV7-3 | ASSSTGTSGGLRY
TRBV18 | ASSPSGTGYTEAF
TRBV6-5 | ASTTGGIREQY
TRBV28 | ASRLGQGNEKLF
TRBV30 | AWSVGGSKNIQY
TRBV5-1 | ASSVGTAQGTTIY
TRBV27 | ASSTRTGTGELF
TRBV30 | AWSGGNSPLH
TRBV10-3 | ATSTGVVKNEQY
TRBV4-3 | ASSQDPGFSSYNSPLH
TRBV11-3 | ASSLGGEGDTQY
TRBV5-4 | ASSWGQGANYGYT
TRBV6-5 | ASSPNLVEAF
TRBV4-2 | ASSSPGTGGVYGYT
TRBV30 | AWSVQRTGTRNTEAF
TRBV27 | ASRAALVGYGYT
TRBV19 | ASSWGDRAFRNTEAF
TRBV7-2 | ASSPGGGYASEQY
TRBV30 | AWRYGEEKLF
TRBV30 | AWSGTDNQPQH
TRBV5-5 | ASSWGGNSPLH
TRBV9 | ASSPEGSYEQY
TRBV27 | ASYRLNTEAF
TRBV19 | ASSPRQFEAF
TRBV2 | ASSRRAGDPKNIQY
TRBV27 | ASRRQGFGYT
TRBV10-3 | AISESGQGLTGELF
TRBV6-1 | ASSEPDSGGAFYEQF
TRBV5-1 | ASSWAPGPSSYEQY
TRBV18 | ASSYSTGGSAYGYT